What follows is one T cell receptor beta chain and its context. Its antigen is still unknown. The PCR employed 60 Vbeta primers together with 13 Jbeta primers. Data came from immunoSEQ multiplex PCR; TCRdb stores just in-frame clones and leaves some out. The sample includes 90,000 to 140,000 clones, 80% of them seen just once. V lost 0 bases and J lost 0, with 13 bases in between. This CDR3 comprises 16 residues. From germline, CDR1 is SGHRS and CDR2 YFSETQ. The record originates from a study of cytomegalovirus exposure and HLA in healthy donors. Points from the study as a whole: Highly shared sequence variants in one cluster were likely a sequencing artifact. Altogether, 160 or so TCR beta chains were recorded as cytomegalovirus-associated. There were several of the most significant clusters that appeared linked to common viral pathogens in a later analysis.

Donors showed nominal health when sampled, although they likely had unrecorded immune exposures. The sequenced material came from PBMCs. The chain links TRBV5-1 to TRBJ2-7; the D gene is possibly TRBD1 (5 bases). The origin of this receptor is a man between 25 and 39 years old in good health and CMV-seropositive. In nucleotides, the CDR3 is TGCGCCAGCAGCTTGGAGGGGCCACCCCACTCCTACGAGCAGTACTTC. This sequence encodes CASSLEGPPHSYEQYF. The complete variable domain, with remaining parts taken from reference TRBV5-1 and TRBJ2-7, reads KAGVTQTPRYLIKTRGQQVTLSCSPISGHRSVSWYQQTPGQGLQFLFEYFSETQRNKGNFPGRFSGRQFSNSRSEMNVSTLELGDSALYLCASSLEGPPHSYEQYFGPGTRLTVT.